This T cell receptor beta chain is from a study of technical replicates of blood from a few donors. Sequenced by immunoSEQ multiplex PCR; TCRdb stores in-frame clones only, minus some. Of 70,000 to 80,000 clones detected, approximately 92% appear once; the ten largest clones hold roughly 0.41%. This clone was observed a single time. The V and J ends lost 5 bases and 6 bases respectively, with 15 bases between them. Germline lookup yields CDR1 SGHNT and CDR2 YENEEA. The CDR3 length is 14 residues. The chain recombines TRBV11-3 with TRBJ2-3; D is possibly TRBD2 (6 bases). Sequencing used T cells isolated from PBMCs. The sequence was obtained from a human donor in good health. CDR3 DNA sequence: TGTGCCAGCAGCCATAGCGGCCAAGTGGATACGCAGTATTTT. Protein product: CASSHSGQVDTQYF.